The following is a T cell receptor (beta chain) sequence with its context. What it binds is not known. This record comes from a study of cytomegalovirus exposure and HLA in healthy donors. Findings of the study overall: Sequencing artifact likely explains a cluster of highly shared sequence variants. Exclusion applied to some V segments, including TRBV6-2 and TRBV6-3, as they were indistinguishable. A later analysis found TCR association rates differed by HLA locus, highest for DRB1 and lowest for HLA-C. Cytomegalovirus status, reportedly, was diagnosed with high specificity and sensitivity by the classifier.

Amplification used 60 Vbeta primers and 13 Jbeta primers. Measured with immunoSEQ multiplex PCR; TCRdb has only the in-frame clones, and not every one. The sample consists of 150,000 or so clones, approximately 86% of them appearing once. CDR1 and CDR2 (germline): SGHNT, YYREEE (reference sequence). This CDR3 has 12 residues. The V end was cut by 1 base, the J end by 3 bases, with 5 bases between. The origin of this receptor is a woman aged 45-59 years in good health and CMV-seropositive. This chain uses TRBV5-4 with TRBJ2-7; D gene ambiguous. Sequenced sample: PBMCs. The DNA for the CDR3 is TGTGCCAGCAGCTTGAACGGCTACGAGCAGTACTTC. This codes for CASSLNGYEQYF.